The rows below give T cell receptor beta chains drawn from one sample of a study of human T cells and chemical hapten exposure. TCRdb reprocessed the RACE reads with MiXCR, giving one entry per CDR3 protein. There are 35,000 or so distinct CDR3 sequences in the sample; around a tenth occur only once, and 25% to 30% lies in the top ten. The source material was whole blood, sampled in connection with sensitization to the hapten diphenylcyclopropenone (DPC). The source of these receptors is a man aged 50 to 60 with alopecia areata. Some clones in this sample may be carry-over from other donors' samples. CDR3s include the opening cysteine and the closing phenylalanine or tryptophan. A D gene is named only where the DNA matches it firmly. Some rows mark clone size as missing; the rest say once, few, many or name a class of expanded clone.

D gene | J gene | V gene | clone size | CDR3 protein | CDR3 DNA
NA | TRBJ1-1 | TRBV28 | NA | CASSLSRGRLNTEAFF | TGTGCCAGCAGTCTCTCTAGGGGCAGGCTTAACACTGAAGCTTTCTTT
TRBD2 | TRBJ2-2 | TRBV28 | many | CASTVTSASGELFF | TGTGCCAGCACCGTGACTAGCGCATCGGGGGAGCTGTTTTTT
TRBD1 | TRBJ1-2 | TRBV5-1 | few | CASSLGGQNYGYTF | TGCGCCAGCAGCTTGGGGGGACAGAACTATGGCTACACCTTC
TRBD2 | TRBJ2-3 | TRBV19 | many | CASRGIGLALADTQYF | TGTGCCAGTCGGGGGATTGGACTAGCGCTGGCAGATACGCAGTATTTT
NA | TRBJ2-7 | TRBV18 | many | CASSPPRAASYEQYF | TGTGCCAGCTCACCACCCAGGGCAGCCTCCTACGAGCAGTACTTC
NA | TRBJ2-5 | TRBV7-7 | many | CASSFTVGGLQETQYF | TGTGCCAGCAGCTTTACCGTGGGGGGGCTCCAAGAGACCCAGTACTTC
NA | TRBJ2-5 | TRBV29-1 | many | CSGALAAETQYF | TGCAGCGGTGCACTAGCTGCGGAGACCCAGTACTTC
TRBD2 | TRBJ2-3 | TRBV6-2/TRBV6-3 | many | CASTKPASGSRTQYF | TGTGCCAGCACCAAACCCGCTAGCGGGAGTCGTACGCAGTATTTT
NA | TRBJ1-5 | TRBV20-1 | many | CSASGGGQPQHF | TGCAGTGCTAGCGGGGGAGGGCAGCCCCAGCATTTT
NA | TRBJ1-1 | TRBV6-5 | few | CASIRPGVTEAFF | TGTGCCAGCATTCGACCGGGGGTCACTGAAGCTTTCTTT
TRBD2 | TRBJ2-3 | TRBV5-4 | many | CASSLVIAGYTDTQYF | TGTGCCAGCAGCTTGGTTATAGCGGGCTACACAGATACGCAGTATTTT
NA | TRBJ2-2 | TRBV10-3 | NA | CAISDGGVGNTGELFF | TGTGCCATCAGTGACGGGGGAGTCGGGAACACCGGGGAGCTGTTTTTT
NA | TRBJ2-2 | TRBV3-1 | NA | CASSQAQGEAGELFF | TGTGCCAGCAGCCAAGCACAGGGCGAGGCCGGGGAGCTGTTTTTT
TRBD2 | TRBJ2-3 | TRBV12-3/TRBV12-4 | NA | CASSLAGGGTQDTQYF | TGTGCCAGCAGTTTGGCGGGAGGAGGGACACAGGATACGCAGTATTTT
TRBD1 | TRBJ2-3 | TRBV15 | NA | CATSRSRTGGTDTQYF | TGTGCCACCAGCAGATCGAGGACAGGGGGGACAGATACGCAGTATTTT